A selection of T cell receptor beta chains follows, all from one sample in a study of T cells after yellow fever vaccination. TCRdb independently ran MiXCR on the 5' RACE reads; one entry per CDR3 protein. Here the sample spans about 360,000 distinct CDR3 sequences, 6.2% being singletons. The material was PBMCs, obtained 5 days after the yellow fever booster vaccination. These TCRs come from a man aged 25 to 45 who received the YFV17D yellow fever vaccine. CDR3s include the opening cysteine and the closing phenylalanine or tryptophan. The D gene is left open where the match is weak. Size tells how often a clone was seen (once, few, many) or the class of an expanded clone, and some rows leave it out.

TRBJ2-7,TRBV12-3/TRBV12-4,-,-,TGTGCCAGCAGTCCCACCGACTACGAGCAGTACTTC,CASSPTDYEQYF
TRBJ2-7,TRBV12-3/TRBV12-4,-,few,TGTGCCAGCAGCCTCCCTGGCGCCCTAACCTACGAGCAGTACTTC,CASSLPGALTYEQYF
TRBJ2-7,TRBV20-1,-,few,TGCAGTGCTAAAGGCGACTTAGCCCGCGAGCAGTACTTC,CSAKGDLAREQYF
TRBJ2-7,TRBV12-3/TRBV12-4,TRBD1,-,TGTGCCAGCAGAACCGGGACAGGGGGTTACTACGAGCAGTACTTC,CASRTGTGGYYEQYF
TRBJ2-2,TRBV6-5,TRBD2,many,TGTGCCAGCAGTTACGCGAGCGGGAGCGCGAACACCGGGGAGCTGTTTTTT,CASSYASGSANTGELFF
TRBJ1-2,TRBV20-1,-,few,TGCAGTGCTACCGGTGTATTGCGGGCAGATAGTGGCTACACCTTC,CSATGVLRADSGYTF
TRBJ2-6,TRBV20-1,TRBD1,many,TGCAGTGCTAGAGATCGGGAGTGGGCAGGGGGCGCCTCCGGGGCCAACGTCCTGACTTTC,CSARDREWAGGASGANVLTF
TRBJ1-1,TRBV13,-,few,TGTGCCAGCAGCTTAGACTCACAGGGCCCCACTGAAGCTTTCTTT,CASSLDSQGPTEAFF
TRBJ1-1,TRBV29-1,-,few,TGCAGCGTTGTTTGGAGTAAACAGGGAGGGGAAGCTTTCTTT,CSVVWSKQGGEAFF
TRBJ2-7,TRBV27,TRBD2,-,TGTGCCAGCAGTCCTCGGACTAGCGGGGCCTACGAGCAGTACTTC,CASSPRTSGAYEQYF
TRBJ1-5,TRBV18,-,-,TGTGCCAGCTCACCGTACGGGCCCAATCAGCCCCAGCATTTT,CASSPYGPNQPQHF
TRBJ2-3,TRBV12-3/TRBV12-4,TRBD2,-,TGTACCTTCTGTTTAGTTCCCACTAGCGGTCGCACAGATACGCAGTATTTT,CTFCLVPTSGRTDTQYF
TRBJ1-5,TRBV19,-,few,TGTGCCAGTAGTCCCCGGGGGACCGAATATCAGCCCCAGCATTTT,CASSPRGTEYQPQHF
TRBJ1-1,TRBV7-9,-,many,TGTGCCAGCAGCTTAAATGGGCGGGTCACTGAAGCTTTCTTT,CASSLNGRVTEAFF
TRBJ2-1,TRBV15,TRBD2,few,TGTGCCACCAGCAGCCCGGGACTAGCGGGAGGTCAAAACCAGTTCTTC,CATSSPGLAGGQNQFF
TRBJ2-6,TRBV7-2,-,many,TGTGCCAGCAGCCTGGGCGGGGCCAACGTCCTGACTTTC,CASSLGGANVLTF
TRBJ2-7,TRBV7-6,-,-,TGTGCCAGCAGCTTAGGGCCACCGGGCGAGCAGTACTTC,CASSLGPPGEQYF
TRBJ2-7,TRBV29-1,-,many,TGCAGCGTTGGATCAGGGGTCGCCTCCTACGAGCAGTACTTC,CSVGSGVASYEQYF
TRBJ2-7,TRBV5-1,TRBD1,few,TGCGCCAGCAGCTGGGGGACAGGGTCCTACGAGCAGTACTTC,CASSWGTGSYEQYF
TRBJ2-1,TRBV15,-,-,TGTGCCACCAGCAGAGATTCCTTGCCTGAGCAGTTCTTC,CATSRDSLPEQFF
TRBJ2-7,TRBV2,TRBD1,-,TGTGCCAGCAACGGACAGGGCTTCTACGAGCAGTACTTC,CASNGQGFYEQYF
TRBJ1-2,TRBV12-3/TRBV12-4,-,-,TGTGCCAGCAGCTTAGCGGGGACGAAGAAAGGAAATGGCTACACCTTC,CASSLAGTKKGNGYTF
TRBJ2-1,TRBV20-1,-,-,TGCAGTGCTAGAGGAGTTAATTCCTACAATGAGCAGTTCTTC,CSARGVNSYNEQFF
TRBJ2-7,TRBV7-2,TRBD1,few,TGTGCCAGCAGGACAGGGGTCGGACGCGAGCAGTACTTC,CASRTGVGREQYF
TRBJ2-2,TRBV10-3,-,many,TGTGCCATCAGTGAGAGAGGGGGCACCGGGGAGCTGTTTTTT,CAISERGGTGELFF
TRBJ2-2,TRBV7-6,-,many,TGTGCCAGCAGCTTAAGGTTGACCGGGGAGCTGTTTTTT,CASSLRLTGELFF
TRBJ2-7,TRBV10-3,TRBD2,-,TGTGCCATCAGTGAAGATGGACTAGGGAACGAGCAGTACTTC,CAISEDGLGNEQYF
TRBJ2-3,TRBV10-3,-,-,TGTGCCATCAGTGAAAGGGAGCGAGGAACAGATACGCAGTATTTT,CAISERERGTDTQYF
TRBJ2-1,TRBV9,TRBD1,many,TGTGCCAGCAGCGTTAGGGGGACAGGAGCCTACAATGAGCAGTTCTTC,CASSVRGTGAYNEQFF
TRBJ1-2,TRBV5-4,-,few,TGTGCCAGCAGCTATGGGGGGGTTGGCTACACCTTC,CASSYGGVGYTF
TRBJ1-2,TRBV21-1,-,few,TGTGCCAGCAGCAGACGAGGCAGGGGTTTTAACTATGGCTACACCTTC,CASSRRGRGFNYGYTF
TRBJ2-5,TRBV11-2,-,-,TGTGCCAGCAGCTTAGATAGGGCAGTTGGATCCCGGGAGACCCAGTACTTC,CASSLDRAVGSRETQYF
TRBJ2-1,TRBV20-1,-,-,TGCAGTGCTTTCCCAGGGCAAGGGGAGTTCTTC,CSAFPGQGEFF
TRBJ2-5,TRBV5-1,-,many,TGCGCCAGCAGCTTGGCCGGTTTCAGTACTTCCGAGGAGACCCAGTACTTC,CASSLAGFSTSEETQYF
TRBJ2-1,TRBV14,-,many,TGTGCCAGCAGCCCCAGGGTGAAGGTTGAGCAGTTCTTC,CASSPRVKVEQFF
TRBJ2-2,TRBV20-1,-,many,TGCAGTGCTAGATCCCAGATAGCCGGGGAGCTGTTTTTT,CSARSQIAGELFF
TRBJ2-3,TRBV27,-,many,TGTGCCAGCAGTTTCGTAGTCGCAGATACGCAGTATTTT,CASSFVVADTQYF
TRBJ2-5,TRBV29-1,TRBD1,few,TGCAGCTCTGTCGGGGGACAGGGGCCAGAGACCCAGTACTTC,CSSVGGQGPETQYF
TRBJ2-3,TRBV24-1,TRBD2,many,TGTGCCACCAGTGATTCCCCGGATAGCGGGAGTACAGATACGCAGTATTTT,CATSDSPDSGSTDTQYF
TRBJ2-7,TRBV5-1,TRBD1,few,TGCGCCAGCAGCTCTGGACAGGGTATGTACGAGCAGTACTTC,CASSSGQGMYEQYF
TRBJ1-2,TRBV5-1,-,few,TGCGCCAGCAGCTTGGACAGGGTTTCCTATGGCTACACCTTC,CASSLDRVSYGYTF
TRBJ2-1,TRBV2,TRBD1,-,TGTGCCAGCAGTACCGGGACAGGTCAAAGGTTCTTC,CASSTGTGQRFF
TRBJ1-1,TRBV6-6,-,-,TGTGCCAGCAGGATCGACACGATCACTTTCTTT,CASRIDTITFF
TRBJ2-7,TRBV12-3/TRBV12-4,-,many,TGTGCCAGCAGTCCTACAGAAACTCCCTACGAGCAGTACTTC,CASSPTETPYEQYF
TRBJ1-1,TRBV5-5,-,-,TGTGCCAGCAGCTTGATAGGGAAACCCAACACTGAAGCTTTCTTT,CASSLIGKPNTEAFF
TRBJ2-1,TRBV5-1,TRBD2,many,TGCGCCAGCAGCTGGGGACTAGCGGGTTACAATGAGCAGTTCTTC,CASSWGLAGYNEQFF
TRBJ2-7,TRBV7-9,-,-,TGTGCCAGCAGCCCCGGAGGTCCCGAGCAGTACTTC,CASSPGGPEQYF
TRBJ2-2,TRBV7-2,-,-,TGTGCCAGCAGCTACATAGGGGATGGCACCGGGGAGCTGTTTTTT,CASSYIGDGTGELFF
TRBJ1-2,TRBV19,-,many,TGTGCCAGTAGTACTGACTCTGGAGTAACCTATGGCTACACCTTC,CASSTDSGVTYGYTF
TRBJ2-6,TRBV5-4,TRBD2,-,TGTGCCAGCAGCGCCCGGGGGGAAGGGGCCAACGTCCTGACTTTC,CASSARGEGANVLTF
TRBJ2-3,TRBV10-3,TRBD2,many,TGTGCCATCAGTGAGTCGGCTAGCGGGATAGGGGCCACAGATACGCAGTATTTT,CAISESASGIGATDTQYF
TRBJ2-1,TRBV12-5,-,many,TGTGCTAGTGGTCCCTCGGGCGAAAATGAGCAGTTCTTC,CASGPSGENEQFF
TRBJ2-7,TRBV20-1,-,many,TGCAGTGCTGGTAGGGGTCGGTACGAGCAGTACTTC,CSAGRGRYEQYF
TRBJ2-7,TRBV29-1,-,many,TGCAGCGGGGTAACAGATACCTACGAGCAGTACTTC,CSGVTDTYEQYF
TRBJ1-2,TRBV7-9,TRBD1,many,TGTGCCAGCAGGGCTGGACAGGGCGGCGGCTACACCTTC,CASRAGQGGGYTF
TRBJ2-3,TRBV10-3,TRBD1,few,TGTGCCATCAGACCGGGACAGGGGACAGATACGCAGTATTTT,CAIRPGQGTDTQYF
TRBJ2-7,TRBV7-9,-,many,TGTGCCAGCAGCTTAGGGGCAGGGGAGTTCAACGAGCAGTACTTC,CASSLGAGEFNEQYF